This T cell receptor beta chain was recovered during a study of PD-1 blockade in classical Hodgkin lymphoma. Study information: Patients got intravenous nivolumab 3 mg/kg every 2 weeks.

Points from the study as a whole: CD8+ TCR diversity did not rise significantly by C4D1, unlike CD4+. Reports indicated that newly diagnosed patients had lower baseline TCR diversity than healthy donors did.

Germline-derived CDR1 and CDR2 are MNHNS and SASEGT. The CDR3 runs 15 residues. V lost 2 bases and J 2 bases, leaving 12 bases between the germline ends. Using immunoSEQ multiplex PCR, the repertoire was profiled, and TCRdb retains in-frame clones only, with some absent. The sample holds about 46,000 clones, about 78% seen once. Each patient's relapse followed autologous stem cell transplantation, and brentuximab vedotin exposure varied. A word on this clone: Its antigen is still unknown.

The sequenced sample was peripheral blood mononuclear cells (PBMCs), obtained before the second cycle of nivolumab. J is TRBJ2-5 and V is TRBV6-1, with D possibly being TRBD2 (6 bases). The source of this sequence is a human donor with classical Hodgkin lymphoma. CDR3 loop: CASSEWISGQETQYF. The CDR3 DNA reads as TGTGCCAGCAGTGAATGGATTAGCGGACAAGAGACCCAGTACTTC.